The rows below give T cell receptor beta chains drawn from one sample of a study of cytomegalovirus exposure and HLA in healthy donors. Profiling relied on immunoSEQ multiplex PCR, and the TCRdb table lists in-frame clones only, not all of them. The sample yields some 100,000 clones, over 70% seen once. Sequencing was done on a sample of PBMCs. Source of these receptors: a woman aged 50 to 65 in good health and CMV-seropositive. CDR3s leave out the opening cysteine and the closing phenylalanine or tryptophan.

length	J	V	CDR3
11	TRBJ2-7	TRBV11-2	ASSAGQGLEQY
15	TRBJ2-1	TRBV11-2	ASSWGGQTSSYNEQF
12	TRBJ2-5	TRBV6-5	ASSYGAGIETQY
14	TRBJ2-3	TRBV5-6	ASSSRRDSRTDTQY
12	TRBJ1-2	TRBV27	ASSRMQGNYGYT
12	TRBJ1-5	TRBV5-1	ASSVGGGNQPQH
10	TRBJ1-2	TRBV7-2	VEQEIRYGYT
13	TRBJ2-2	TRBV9	ASSVAQGNTGELF
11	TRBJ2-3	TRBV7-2	ASSTALSGTQY
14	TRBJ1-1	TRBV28	ASSLTGPLVNTEAF
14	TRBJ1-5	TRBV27	ASSCPGQERIEPQH
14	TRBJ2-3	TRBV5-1	ASSLGTSGGTDTQY
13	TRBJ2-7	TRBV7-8	ASSPLGAGAYEQY
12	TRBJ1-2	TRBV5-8	ASSPGGSHYGYT
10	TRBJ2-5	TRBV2	ASAAGAETQY
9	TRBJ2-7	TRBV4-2	ASSQGPEQY
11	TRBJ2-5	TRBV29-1	SVSVEGRETQY
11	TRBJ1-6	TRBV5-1	ASMDLEGSPLH
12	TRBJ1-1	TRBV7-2	ASSFSGLNTEAF
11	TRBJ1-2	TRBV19	ASREGVQYGYT
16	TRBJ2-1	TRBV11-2	ASSLTISGGAPYNEQF
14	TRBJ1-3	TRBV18	ASSPPNPGSGNTIY
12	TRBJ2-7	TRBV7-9	ASSPQGQVVQQY
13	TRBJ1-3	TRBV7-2	ASSLWTGSGNTIY
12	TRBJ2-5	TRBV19	ASSTQQAQETQY
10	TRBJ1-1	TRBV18	ASSPQEVGAF
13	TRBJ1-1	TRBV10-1	ASALGGRMNTEAF
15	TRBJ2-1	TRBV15	ATSRLGGSGGYNEQF
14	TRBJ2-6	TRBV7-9	ASSLGGSSGANVLT
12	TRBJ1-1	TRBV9	ASSGQGENTEAF
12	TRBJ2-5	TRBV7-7	ASSQGQGAETQY
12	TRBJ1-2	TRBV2	ASSPGTGGGGYT
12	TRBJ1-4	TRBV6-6	ASSWDRGDEKLF
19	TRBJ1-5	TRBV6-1	ASSESGAPGQRDYSNQPQH
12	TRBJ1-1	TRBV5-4	ASSLGGGMTEAF
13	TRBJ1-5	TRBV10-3	AIRGDRESNQPQH
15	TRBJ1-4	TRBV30	AWSQGQARGANEKLF
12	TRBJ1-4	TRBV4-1	ASSSTGNNEKLF
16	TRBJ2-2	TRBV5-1	ASSPHGLAGGATGELF
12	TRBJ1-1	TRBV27	ASSSHRDVTEAF
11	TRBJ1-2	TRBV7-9	ASSLGTSYGYT
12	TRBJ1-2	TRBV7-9	ASSLPTANYGYT
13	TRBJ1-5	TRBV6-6	ASSYSVYSNQPQH
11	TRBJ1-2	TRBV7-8	ASSPDSLYGYT
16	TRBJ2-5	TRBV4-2	ASSQPYGGSGTQETQY
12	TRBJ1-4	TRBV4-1	ASSQVEGDEKLF
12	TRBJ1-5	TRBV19	ASSSQGSNQPQH
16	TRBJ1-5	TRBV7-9	ASSKDRGTLESNQPQH
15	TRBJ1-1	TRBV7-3	ASALLGSDSSPTEAF
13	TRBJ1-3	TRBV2	ASSEGLRTGNTIY
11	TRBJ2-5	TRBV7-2	ASSRGKTETQY
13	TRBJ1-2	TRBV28	ASNPDRAFIYGYT
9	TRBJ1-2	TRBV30	AWSVSQGHT